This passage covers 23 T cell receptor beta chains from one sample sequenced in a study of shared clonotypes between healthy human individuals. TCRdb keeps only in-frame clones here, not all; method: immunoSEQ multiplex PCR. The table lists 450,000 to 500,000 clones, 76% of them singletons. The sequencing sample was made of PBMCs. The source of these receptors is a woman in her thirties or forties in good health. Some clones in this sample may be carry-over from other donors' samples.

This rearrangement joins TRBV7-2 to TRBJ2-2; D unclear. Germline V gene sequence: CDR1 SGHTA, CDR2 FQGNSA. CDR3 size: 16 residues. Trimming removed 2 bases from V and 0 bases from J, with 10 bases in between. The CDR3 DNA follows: TGTGCCAGCAGCTTAAGGTCAGCGACGAACACCGGGGAGCTGTTTTTT. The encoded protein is CASSLRSATNTGELFF.

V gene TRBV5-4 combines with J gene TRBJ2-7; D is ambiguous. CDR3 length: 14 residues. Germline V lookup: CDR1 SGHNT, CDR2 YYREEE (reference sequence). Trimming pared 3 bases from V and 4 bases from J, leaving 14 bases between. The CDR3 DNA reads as TGTGCCAGCAGCTCGGCCGGCGCCTCGTACGAGCAGTACTTC. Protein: CASSSAGASYEQYF.

CDR3 coding DNA: TGCGCCAGCAGCTTGGAACCCAGCGGGAGAGTTAATGAGCAGTTCTTC. It encodes CASSLEPSGRVNEQFF. This chain uses TRBV5-1 with TRBJ2-1; 8 bases align to TRBD2. The CDR3 extends over 16 amino acids. CDR1 is SGHRS, CDR2 YFSETQ, per germline. V trimming: 0 bases; J trimming: 7 bases; junction bases outside the gene matches: 9.

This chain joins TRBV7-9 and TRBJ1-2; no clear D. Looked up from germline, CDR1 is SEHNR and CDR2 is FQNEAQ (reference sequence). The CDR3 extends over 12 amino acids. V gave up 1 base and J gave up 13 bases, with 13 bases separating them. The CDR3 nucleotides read TGTGCCAGCAGCTTAGGTTCCCCCCCGGGCACCTTC. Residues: CASSLGSPPGTF.

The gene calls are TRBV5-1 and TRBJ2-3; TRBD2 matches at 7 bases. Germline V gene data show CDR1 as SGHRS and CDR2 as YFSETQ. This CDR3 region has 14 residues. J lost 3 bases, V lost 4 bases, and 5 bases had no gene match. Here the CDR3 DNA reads TGCGCCAGCAGCAGGGGAGGGTGGACAGATACGCAGTATTTT. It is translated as CASSRGGWTDTQYF.

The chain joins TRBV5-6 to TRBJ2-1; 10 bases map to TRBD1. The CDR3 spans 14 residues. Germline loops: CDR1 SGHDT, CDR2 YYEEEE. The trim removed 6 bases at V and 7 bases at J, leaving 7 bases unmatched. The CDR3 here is CASTDRGRTNEQFF. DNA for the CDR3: TGTGCCAGCACTGACAGGGGGCGCACGAATGAGCAGTTCTTC. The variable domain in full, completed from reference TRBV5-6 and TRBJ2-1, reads DAGVTQSPTHLIKTRGQQVTLRCSPKSGHDTVSWYQQALGQGPQFIFQYYEEEERQRGNFPDRFSGHQFPNYSSELNVNALLLGDSALYLCASTDRGRTNEQFFGPGTRLTVL.

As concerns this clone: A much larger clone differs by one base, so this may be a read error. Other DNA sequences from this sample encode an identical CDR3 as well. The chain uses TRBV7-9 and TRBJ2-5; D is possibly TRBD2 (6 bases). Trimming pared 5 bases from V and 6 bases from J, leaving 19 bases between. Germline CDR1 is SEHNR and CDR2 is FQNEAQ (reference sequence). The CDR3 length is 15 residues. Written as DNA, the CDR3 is TGTGCCAGCAGCAAACTAGCAGACGTTATAAAGACCCAGTACTTC. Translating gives CASSKLADVIKTQYF.

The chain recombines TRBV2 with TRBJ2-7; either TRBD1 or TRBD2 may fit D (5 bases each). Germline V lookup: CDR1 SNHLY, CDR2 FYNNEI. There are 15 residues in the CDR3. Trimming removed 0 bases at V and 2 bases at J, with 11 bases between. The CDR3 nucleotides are TGTGCCAGCAGTGAAGCGCTTCAGGGACCCTACGAGCAGTACTTC. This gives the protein CASSEALQGPYEQYF. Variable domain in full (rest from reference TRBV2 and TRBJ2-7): EPEVTQTPSHQVTQMGQEVILRCVPISNHLYFYWYRQILGQKVEFLVSFYNNEISEKSEIFDDQFSVERPDGSNFTLKIRSTKLEDSAMYFCASSEALQGPYEQYFGPGTRLTVT.

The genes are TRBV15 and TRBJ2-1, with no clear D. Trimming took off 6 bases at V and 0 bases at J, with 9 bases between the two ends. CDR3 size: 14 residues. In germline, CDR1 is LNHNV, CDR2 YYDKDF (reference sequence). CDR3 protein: CATSQDLSYNEQFF. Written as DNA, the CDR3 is TGTGCCACCAGTCAGGACCTCTCCTACAATGAGCAGTTCTTC.

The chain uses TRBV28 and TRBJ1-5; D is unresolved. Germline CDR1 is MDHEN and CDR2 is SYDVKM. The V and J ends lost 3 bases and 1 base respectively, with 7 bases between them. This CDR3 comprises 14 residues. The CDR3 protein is CASSLTRSNQPQHF. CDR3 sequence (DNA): TGTGCCAGCAGTTTGACGAGGAGCAATCAGCCCCAGCATTTT.

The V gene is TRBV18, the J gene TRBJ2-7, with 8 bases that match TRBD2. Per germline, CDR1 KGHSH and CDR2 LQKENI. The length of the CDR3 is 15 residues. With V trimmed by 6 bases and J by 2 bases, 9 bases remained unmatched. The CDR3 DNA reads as TGTGCCAGCTCCCCCACGAATAGCGGGACCTACGAGCAGTACTTC. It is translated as CASSPTNSGTYEQYF.

The CDR3 sequence is CASSLWTGSSYEQYF. Here the CDR3 DNA reads TGTGCCAGCAGCTTATGGACAGGGAGCTCCTACGAGCAGTACTTC. The chain carries TRBV7-2 and TRBJ2-7; 8 bases map to TRBD1. In germline, CDR1 is SGHTA, CDR2 FQGNSA. Trimming at V came to 2 bases and at J to 0 bases, leaving 3 bases not matched to a gene. The CDR3 totals 15 residues.

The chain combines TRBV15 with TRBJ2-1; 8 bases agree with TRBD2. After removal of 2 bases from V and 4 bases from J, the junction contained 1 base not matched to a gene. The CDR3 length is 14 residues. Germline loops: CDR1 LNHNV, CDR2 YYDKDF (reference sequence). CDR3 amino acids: CATSRKREYNEQFF. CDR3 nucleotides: TGTGCCACCAGCAGAAAGCGGGAGTACAATGAGCAGTTCTTC.

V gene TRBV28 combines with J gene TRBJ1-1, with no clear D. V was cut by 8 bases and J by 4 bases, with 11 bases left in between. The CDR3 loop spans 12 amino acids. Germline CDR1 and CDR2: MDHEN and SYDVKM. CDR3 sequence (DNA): TGTGCCAGCTCCAACCCGAGCACTGAAGCTTTCTTT. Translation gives CASSNPSTEAFF.

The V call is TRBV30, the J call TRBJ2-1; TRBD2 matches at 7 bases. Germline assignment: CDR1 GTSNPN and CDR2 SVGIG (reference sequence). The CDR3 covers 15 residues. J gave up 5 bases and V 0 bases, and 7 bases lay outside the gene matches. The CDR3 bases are TGTGCCTGGAGTGTAATCGCGGGAGCCAACAATGAGCAGTTCTTC. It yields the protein CAWSVIAGANNEQFF.

As DNA, the CDR3 is TGTGCCAGTAGTATATCGCCCGGTTTGCGGGGCTACACCTTC. Translating it yields CASSISPGLRGYTF. This chain uses TRBV19 with TRBJ1-2, with D unclear. The CDR3 loop spans 14 amino acids. The V end was cut by 2 bases, the J end by 8 bases, with 15 bases between. Germline V gene sequence: CDR1 LNHDA, CDR2 SQIVND (reference sequence). The variable domain in full, with the rest retrieved from reference TRBV19 and TRBJ1-2, is DGGITQSPKYLFRKEGQNVTLSCEQNLNHDAMYWYRQDPGQGLRLIYYSQIVNDFQKGDIAEGYSVSREKKESFPLTVTSAQKNPTAFYLCASSISPGLRGYTFGSGTRLTVV.

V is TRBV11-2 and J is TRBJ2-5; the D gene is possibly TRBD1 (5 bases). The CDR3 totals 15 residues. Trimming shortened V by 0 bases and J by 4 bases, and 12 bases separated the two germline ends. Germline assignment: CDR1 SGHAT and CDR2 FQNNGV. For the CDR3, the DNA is TGTGCCAGCAGCTTAGAGTCAGGGTGGGCAGAGACCCAGTACTTC. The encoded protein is CASSLESGWAETQYF.

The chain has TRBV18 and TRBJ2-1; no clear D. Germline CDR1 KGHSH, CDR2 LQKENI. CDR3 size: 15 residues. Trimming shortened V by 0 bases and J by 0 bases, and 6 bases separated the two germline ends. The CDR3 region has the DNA TGTGCCAGCTCACCACCGTCTGTCTCCTACAATGAGCAGTTCTTC. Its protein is CASSPPSVSYNEQFF.

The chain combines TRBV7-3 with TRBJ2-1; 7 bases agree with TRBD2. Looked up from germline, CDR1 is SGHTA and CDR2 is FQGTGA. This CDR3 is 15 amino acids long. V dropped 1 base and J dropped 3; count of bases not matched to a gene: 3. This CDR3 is CASSLSGSDYNEQFF. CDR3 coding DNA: TGTGCCAGCAGCTTAAGCGGGAGCGACTACAATGAGCAGTTCTTC.

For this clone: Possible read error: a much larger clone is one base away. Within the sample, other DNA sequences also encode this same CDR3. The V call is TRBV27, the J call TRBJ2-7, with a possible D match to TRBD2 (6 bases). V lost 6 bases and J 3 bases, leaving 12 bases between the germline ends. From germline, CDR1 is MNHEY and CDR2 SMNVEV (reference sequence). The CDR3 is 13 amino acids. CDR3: CASSLGLFYEQYF. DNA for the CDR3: TGTGCCAGCAGCTTGGGACTCTTCTACGAGCAGTACTTC.

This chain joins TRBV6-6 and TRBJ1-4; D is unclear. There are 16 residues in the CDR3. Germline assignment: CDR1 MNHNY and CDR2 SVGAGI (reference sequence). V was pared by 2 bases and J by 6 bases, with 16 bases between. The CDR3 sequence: CASSYVIGRPHEKLFF. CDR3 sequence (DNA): TGTGCCAGCAGTTACGTCATCGGAAGGCCCCATGAAAAACTGTTTTTT.

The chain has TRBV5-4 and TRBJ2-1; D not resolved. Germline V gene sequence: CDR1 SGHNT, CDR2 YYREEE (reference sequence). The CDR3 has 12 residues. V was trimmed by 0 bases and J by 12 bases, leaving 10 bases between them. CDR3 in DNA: TGTGCCAGCAGCTTGGGGCCAGTGGGGCAGTTCTTC. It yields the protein CASSLGPVGQFF.

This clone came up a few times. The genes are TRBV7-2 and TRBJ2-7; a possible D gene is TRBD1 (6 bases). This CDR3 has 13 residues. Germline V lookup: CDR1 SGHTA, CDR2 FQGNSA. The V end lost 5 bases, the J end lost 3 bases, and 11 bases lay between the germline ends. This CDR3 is CASSHGQNYEQYF. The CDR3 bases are TGTGCCAGCAGCCACGGACAGAACTACGAGCAGTACTTC.